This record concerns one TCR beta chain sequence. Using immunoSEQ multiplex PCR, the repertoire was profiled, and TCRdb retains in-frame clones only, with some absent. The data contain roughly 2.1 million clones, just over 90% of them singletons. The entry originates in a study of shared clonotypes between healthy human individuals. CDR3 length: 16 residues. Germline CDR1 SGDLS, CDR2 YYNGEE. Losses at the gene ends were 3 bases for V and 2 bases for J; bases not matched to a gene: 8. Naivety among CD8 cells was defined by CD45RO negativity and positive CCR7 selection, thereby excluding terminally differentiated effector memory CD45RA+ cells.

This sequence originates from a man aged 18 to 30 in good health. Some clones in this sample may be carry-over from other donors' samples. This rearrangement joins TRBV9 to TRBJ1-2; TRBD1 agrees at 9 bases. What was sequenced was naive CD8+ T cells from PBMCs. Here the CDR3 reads CASSEPTGGANYGYTF. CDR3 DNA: TGTGCCAGCAGCGAACCAACAGGGGGCGCGAACTATGGCTACACCTTC.